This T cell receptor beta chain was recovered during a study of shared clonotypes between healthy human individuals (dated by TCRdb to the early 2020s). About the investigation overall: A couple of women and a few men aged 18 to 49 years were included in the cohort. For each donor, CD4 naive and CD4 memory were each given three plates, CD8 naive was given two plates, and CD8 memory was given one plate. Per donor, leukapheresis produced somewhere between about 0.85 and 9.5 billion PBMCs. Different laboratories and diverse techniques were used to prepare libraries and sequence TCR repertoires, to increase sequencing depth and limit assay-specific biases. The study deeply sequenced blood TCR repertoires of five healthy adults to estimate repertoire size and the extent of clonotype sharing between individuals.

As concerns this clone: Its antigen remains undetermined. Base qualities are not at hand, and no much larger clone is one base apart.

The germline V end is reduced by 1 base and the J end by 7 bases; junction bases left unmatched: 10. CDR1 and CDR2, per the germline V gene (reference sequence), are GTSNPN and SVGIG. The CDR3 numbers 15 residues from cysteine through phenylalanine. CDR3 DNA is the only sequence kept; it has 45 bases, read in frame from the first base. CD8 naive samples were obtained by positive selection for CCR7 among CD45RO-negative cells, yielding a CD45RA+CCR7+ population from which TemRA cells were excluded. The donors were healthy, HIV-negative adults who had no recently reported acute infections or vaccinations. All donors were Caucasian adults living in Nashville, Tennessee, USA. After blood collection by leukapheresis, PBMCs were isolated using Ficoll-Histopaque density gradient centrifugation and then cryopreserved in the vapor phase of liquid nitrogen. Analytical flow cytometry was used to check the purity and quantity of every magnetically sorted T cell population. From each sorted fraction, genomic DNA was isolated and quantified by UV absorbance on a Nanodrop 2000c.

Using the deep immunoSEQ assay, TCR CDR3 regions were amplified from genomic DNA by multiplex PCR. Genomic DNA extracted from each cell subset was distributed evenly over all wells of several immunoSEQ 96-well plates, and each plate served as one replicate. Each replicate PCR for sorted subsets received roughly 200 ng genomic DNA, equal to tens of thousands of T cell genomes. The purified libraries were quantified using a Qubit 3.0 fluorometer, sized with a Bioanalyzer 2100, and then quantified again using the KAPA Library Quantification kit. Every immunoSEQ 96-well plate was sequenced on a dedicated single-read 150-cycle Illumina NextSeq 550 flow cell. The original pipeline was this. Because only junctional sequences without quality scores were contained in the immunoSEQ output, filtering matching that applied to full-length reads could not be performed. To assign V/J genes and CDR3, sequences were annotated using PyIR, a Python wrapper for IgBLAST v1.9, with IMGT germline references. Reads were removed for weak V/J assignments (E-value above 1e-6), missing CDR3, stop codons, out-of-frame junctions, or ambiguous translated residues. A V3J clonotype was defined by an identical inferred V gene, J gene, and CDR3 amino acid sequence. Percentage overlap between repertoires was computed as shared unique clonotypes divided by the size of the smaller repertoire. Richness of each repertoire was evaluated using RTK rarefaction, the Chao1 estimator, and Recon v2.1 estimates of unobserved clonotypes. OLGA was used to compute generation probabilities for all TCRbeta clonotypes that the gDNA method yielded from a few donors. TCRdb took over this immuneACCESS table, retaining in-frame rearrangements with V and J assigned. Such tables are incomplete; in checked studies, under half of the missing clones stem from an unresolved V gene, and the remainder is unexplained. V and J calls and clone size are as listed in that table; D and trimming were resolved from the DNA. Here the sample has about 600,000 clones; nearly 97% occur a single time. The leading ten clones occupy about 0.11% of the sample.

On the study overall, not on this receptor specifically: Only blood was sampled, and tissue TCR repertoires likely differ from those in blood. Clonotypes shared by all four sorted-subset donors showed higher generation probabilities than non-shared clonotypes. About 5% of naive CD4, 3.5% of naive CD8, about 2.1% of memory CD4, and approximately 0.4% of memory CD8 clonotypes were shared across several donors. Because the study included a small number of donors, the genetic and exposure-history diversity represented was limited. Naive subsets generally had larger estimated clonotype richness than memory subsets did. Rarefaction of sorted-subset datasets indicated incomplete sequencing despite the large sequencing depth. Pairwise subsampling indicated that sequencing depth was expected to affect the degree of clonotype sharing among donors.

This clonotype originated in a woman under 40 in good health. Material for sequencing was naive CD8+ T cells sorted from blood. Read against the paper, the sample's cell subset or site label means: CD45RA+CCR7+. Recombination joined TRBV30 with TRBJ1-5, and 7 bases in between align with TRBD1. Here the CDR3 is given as CAWSGGTVPSQPQHF. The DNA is TGTGCCTGGAGTGGGGGGACAGTCCCTTCCCAGCCCCAGCATTTT.